This entry describes one T cell receptor beta chain. Its specificity is unknown. The sample is drawn from a study of vaccination and CD4 T cells after COVID-19. Study at large: Blood was drawn a median roughly 68 days post second dose, range 14 to 241. Overlapping spike peptides of SARS-CoV-2, HCoV-NL63, HCoV-OC43 and HCoV-229E stimulated the cells.

V lost 7 bases to trimming and J lost 4 bases, with 19 bases between them. The CDR3 has 15 residues. Germline V gene data show CDR1 as MNHNS and CDR2 as SASEGT. Sequencing of cultured CD4+ T cell DNA used the Oncomine TCR Beta short-read assay. MiXCR was run by TCRdb on the PCR reads, yielding one entry per CDR3 protein. This repertoire shows 20,000 to 25,000 distinct CDR3 sequences, around 42% found once; its top ten account for 19%. The treatment here: approximately 9-day PBMC culture with coronavirus spike peptide pools or control peptides (ViraFEST assay). TCRs were sequenced by ViraFEST after antigen-specific T cells had been expanded with peptide pools. PBMC cultures, at roughly 2.2 million cells per well, received approximately 9.4 IU/ml IL-2 and about 10 ug/ml peptide pools.

This receptor was identified in a human donor who received a COVID-19 vaccine. This sequence joins TRBV6-1 and TRBJ1-2; D gene unclear. Sequencing used CD4+ T cells from blood, cultured in vitro, obtained before SARS-CoV-2 vaccination. The CDR3 region is CASTWGLGGLYGYTF. The CDR3 nucleotides read TGTGCCAGCACATGGGGTTTGGGAGGGCTCTATGGCTACACCTTC.